This is a list of T cell receptor beta chains from one sample in a study of blood T cell repertoires in COVID-19. The repertoire was sequenced with immunoSEQ multiplex PCR; TCRdb's copy has only in-frame clones and lacks some. The sample records approximately 210,000 clones, around 85% being singletons. Sequencing was performed on peripheral blood. Every receptor here comes from a human donor in a cohort sampled during active COVID-19. Each CDR3 is given with its conserved first and last residue. D genes are given only for firm matches. A row's size may be missing; if present it is once, few, many or a size class.

V gene	clone size	J gene	D gene	CDR3 protein	CDR3 DNA
TRBV9	.	TRBJ2-7	TRBD2	CASSVAAGTSGSYSLEQYF	TGTGCCAGCAGCGTAGCGGCTGGGACTAGCGGGAGCTATAGCCTCGAGCAGTACTTC
TRBV7-2	.	TRBJ1-2	TRBD1	CASSLGRRGPGYTF	TGTGCCAGCAGCTTAGGTCGCAGGGGGCCGGGCTACACCTTC
TRBV30	.	TRBJ2-2	.	CAWSSGVGELFF	TGTGCCTGGAGTTCGGGGGTCGGGGAGCTGTTTTTT
TRBV6-5	.	TRBJ1-1	TRBD1	CASRLDRAAEAFF	TGTGCCAGCAGACTCGACAGGGCTGCTGAAGCTTTCTTT
TRBV4-3	.	TRBJ2-7	TRBD1	CASSQEGQGHEEQYF	TGCGCCAGCAGCCAAGAGGGACAGGGGCACGAAGAGCAGTACTTC
TRBV5-1	.	TRBJ1-1	.	CASSLDPTGAEAFF	TGCGCCAGCAGCTTGGACCCGACGGGGGCTGAAGCTTTCTTT
TRBV27	once	TRBJ2-1	.	CASSLTPGQGTYNEQFF	TGTGCCAGCAGTTTAACCCCGGGACAAGGGACCTACAATGAGCAGTTCTTC
TRBV11-2	.	TRBJ1-3	TRBD1	CASSLGQLVSGNTIYF	TGTGCCAGCAGCTTGGGACAGTTAGTCTCTGGAAACACCATATATTTT
TRBV28	.	TRBJ2-7	TRBD1	CASLPHPGQGFEQYF	TGTGCCAGCCTCCCCCACCCGGGACAGGGGTTCGAGCAGTACTTC
TRBV3-1/TRBV3-2	.	TRBJ1-4	.	CASSLRQPTNEKLFF	TGTGCCAGCAGCCTTAGACAACCAACTAATGAAAAACTGTTTTTT
TRBV29-1	.	TRBJ1-2	.	CSVEAGSENYGYTF	TGCAGCGTTGAGGCAGGGTCGGAAAACTATGGCTACACCTTC
TRBV2	.	TRBJ1-1	.	CASRDSENTEAFF	TGTGCCAGCCGCGACAGTGAGAACACTGAAGCTTTCTTT
TRBV27	.	TRBJ1-1	TRBD1	CASSPGTGGLNTEAFF	TGTGCCAGCAGTCCCGGGACAGGGGGCCTGAACACTGAAGCTTTCTTT
TRBV25-1	few	TRBJ2-7	.	CASSDDRNSYEQYF	TGTGCCAGCAGTGACGACAGGAACTCCTACGAGCAGTACTTC
TRBV7-8	.	TRBJ1-5	.	CASSLASTVNQPQHF	TGTGCCAGCAGCTTAGCGAGTACAGTCAATCAGCCCCAGCATTTT
TRBV19	.	TRBJ1-5	TRBD1	CASSSSIPRGPSQPQHF	TGTGCCAGTAGCTCCTCAATTCCCAGGGGGCCCTCTCAGCCCCAGCATTTT
TRBV29-1	.	TRBJ2-6	.	CSVVVWGAGANVLTF	TGCAGCGTTGTTGTGTGGGGAGCTGGGGCCAACGTCCTGACTTTC
TRBV6-6	few	TRBJ2-7	TRBD1	CASGQTGDVGEQYF	TGTGCCAGCGGCCAAACAGGGGACGTTGGCGAGCAGTACTTC
TRBV28	.	TRBJ2-7	.	CASKRTGKAYEQYF	TGTGCCAGCAAAAGGACGGGAAAAGCCTACGAGCAGTACTTC
TRBV7-2	.	TRBJ2-5	TRBD2	CASGGGLLETQYF	TGTGCCAGCGGGGGAGGGCTCCTGGAGACCCAGTACTTC
TRBV28	.	TRBJ1-1	.	CASSLPPFGRVYRDTEAFF	TGTGCCAGCAGTTTACCCCCGTTTGGCAGGGTCTATAGGGACACTGAAGCTTTCTTT
TRBV6-2/TRBV6-3	.	TRBJ2-2	TRBD1	CASRYGTVNTGELFF	TGTGCCAGCAGATACGGGACAGTGAACACCGGGGAGCTGTTTTTT
TRBV19	few	TRBJ1-1	.	CASSMTGGGSNTEAFF	TGTGCCAGTAGTATGACGGGGGGAGGGTCGAACACTGAAGCTTTCTTT
TRBV5-8	.	TRBJ1-6	TRBD1	CASSLHDRATIWSPLHF	TGTGCCAGCAGCCTCCATGACAGGGCTACTATATGGTCACCCCTCCACTTT
TRBV10-3	.	TRBJ1-4	.	CAAKPGLRLGEKLFF	TGTGCCGCAAAGCCAGGGCTTAGACTAGGGGAAAAACTGTTTTTT
TRBV27	.	TRBJ1-1	.	CASSSRETRAEAFF	TGTGCCAGCAGTTCCCGGGAAACAAGAGCGGAAGCTTTCTTT
TRBV28	.	TRBJ2-7	TRBD1	CASRTGTGYEQYF	TGTGCCAGCAGGACAGGGACCGGGTACGAGCAGTACTTC
TRBV30	.	TRBJ1-2	TRBD1	CAWSETGGNGYTF	TGTGCCTGGAGTGAGACAGGGGGAAATGGCTACACCTTC
TRBV3-1/TRBV3-2	.	TRBJ1-1	TRBD1	CASRPTGPNTEAFF	TGTGCCAGCAGACCGACAGGGCCGAACACTGAAGCTTTCTTT
TRBV28	.	TRBJ2-3	TRBD1	CASRGQGASRDTQYF	TGTGCCAGCAGGGGACAGGGGGCGTCAAGGGATACGCAGTATTTT
TRBV4-3	.	TRBJ1-2	.	CASSQDPGSLGGYTF	TGCGCCAGCAGCCAAGATCCCGGGTCTTTAGGAGGCTACACCTTC
TRBV19	once	TRBJ1-5	.	CASRKVKTEPSNQPQHF	TGTGCCAGTAGGAAAGTTAAGACAGAACCTAGCAATCAGCCCCAGCATTTT
TRBV29-1	.	TRBJ2-6	.	CSAALGGGSGANVLTF	TGCAGCGCCGCTCTAGGGGGGGGCTCTGGGGCCAACGTCCTGACTTTC
TRBV28	.	TRBJ1-1	TRBD1	CASRHTRDRENTEAFF	TGTGCCAGCAGACACACCCGGGACAGGGAGAACACTGAAGCTTTCTTT
TRBV2	.	TRBJ2-7	TRBD1	CASSGQGIYEQYF	TGTGCCAGCAGTGGACAGGGAATCTACGAGCAGTACTTC
TRBV7-9	.	TRBJ2-1	TRBD2	CASSPQGLAGSSYNEQFF	TGTGCCAGCAGCCCACAAGGACTAGCGGGGAGCTCCTACAATGAGCAGTTCTTC
TRBV6-5	.	TRBJ1-1	TRBD1	CASTRQGGNTEAFF	TGTGCCAGCACCAGACAGGGAGGGAACACTGAAGCTTTCTTT
TRBV3-1/TRBV3-2	.	TRBJ1-2	.	CASSQDLAVNYGYTF	TGTGCCAGCAGCCAAGATCTGGCGGTAAACTATGGCTACACCTTC
TRBV6-6	.	TRBJ2-7	TRBD2	CASTLAGVPYEQYF	TGTGCCAGCACCTTAGCGGGAGTCCCCTACGAGCAGTACTTC
TRBV3-1/TRBV3-2	.	TRBJ2-3	TRBD2	CASSQASGVTDTQYF	TGTGCCAGCAGCCAAGCTAGCGGGGTCACAGATACGCAGTATTTT
TRBV9	.	TRBJ2-1	.	CASSGIQGYNEQFF	TGTGCCAGCAGCGGGATCCAGGGGTACAATGAGCAGTTCTTC
TRBV9	.	TRBJ2-7	.	CASSPRGLSSYEQYF	TGTGCCAGCAGTCCCAGGGGTTTGTCCTCCTACGAGCAGTACTTC
TRBV16	few	TRBJ2-7	.	CASSRQSYEQYF	TGTGCCAGCAGTCGACAATCCTACGAGCAGTACTTC
TRBV28	.	TRBJ2-7	TRBD1	CASSLGLRGLPYEQYF	TGTGCCAGCAGTTTAGGCCTTAGGGGGCTCCCCTACGAGCAGTACTTC
TRBV4-1	.	TRBJ2-7	TRBD1	CASSPVGTGHYEQYF	TGCGCCAGCAGCCCCGTGGGGACAGGGCACTACGAGCAGTACTTC
TRBV4-3	.	TRBJ2-1	TRBD2	CASSLRLGTSGKGNEQFF	TGCGCCAGCAGCCTCCGCCTCGGGACTAGCGGGAAGGGCAATGAGCAGTTCTTC
TRBV18	.	TRBJ2-6	TRBD2	CASSPPSGRSSGANVLTF	TGTGCCAGCTCACCACCGTCCGGGAGGAGCTCTGGGGCCAACGTCCTGACTTTC
TRBV5-6	.	TRBJ2-7	TRBD2	CASSPSTGPAGYEQYF	TGTGCCAGCAGCCCTTCGACTGGACCAGCGGGATACGAGCAGTACTTC
TRBV4-2	.	TRBJ2-3	TRBD2	CASSQGSTSGATDTQYF	TGTGCCAGCAGCCAAGGGTCGACTAGCGGGGCCACAGATACGCAGTATTTT
TRBV28	.	TRBJ2-5	.	CASSLTGTQETQYF	TGTGCCAGCAGCCTGACCGGGACTCAAGAGACCCAGTACTTC
TRBV27	.	TRBJ1-1	.	CASSFARGYDTEAFF	TGTGCCAGCAGTTTCGCCAGAGGTTATGACACTGAAGCTTTCTTT
TRBV7-9	.	TRBJ2-7	TRBD1	CASAFGTVAYEQYF	TGTGCCAGCGCCTTCGGGACAGTAGCCTACGAGCAGTACTTC
TRBV27	.	TRBJ1-2	.	CASRAPDRDIRNYGYTF	TGTGCCAGCAGAGCTCCGGATCGGGACATTCGGAACTATGGCTACACCTTC
TRBV7-9	.	TRBJ1-4	.	CASSFPTATNEKLFF	TGTGCCAGCAGCTTCCCGACAGCAACTAATGAAAAACTGTTTTTT
TRBV5-4	once	TRBJ2-2	.	CASTPRGGANTGELFF	TGTGCCAGCACCCCAAGGGGGGGCGCGAACACCGGGGAGCTGTTTTTT